This entry is about one T cell receptor beta chain. Sequenced by immunoSEQ multiplex PCR; TCRdb stores in-frame clones only, minus some. In the table there are more than 850,000 clones, about four fifths of which are singletons. CD4+ cell separation produced CD45RA+ naive and CD45RA-negative memory subsets. Germline CDR1 is GTSNPN and CDR2 is SVGIG (reference sequence). V dropped 3 bases and J dropped 3 bases, with 17 bases sitting between them. The CDR3 has 16 amino acids. This specimen comes from a study of shared clonotypes between healthy human individuals. This sequence joins TRBV30 and TRBJ1-4; D not resolved. Sequencing was performed on memory CD4+ T cells from PBMCs. Subset of the sample: CD45RA-negative fraction. The source of this sequence is a young man in good health. Some clones in this sample may be carry-over from other donors' samples. CDR3 sequence: CAWRDATGRANEKLFF. The CDR3, as DNA: TGTGCCTGGAGGGATGCGACGGGGAGGGCTAATGAAAAACTGTTTTTT.